The 24 T cell receptor beta chains below come from one sample, sequenced in a study of control samples from healthy donors and cancer patients. Sequencing was performed with immunoSEQ multiplex PCR; in TCRdb, only in-frame clones are kept and a portion is missing. The sample yields around 140,000 clones, over 75% seen once. The specimen was blood. The receptors were gathered from a man aged 35-49 years in good health.

The chain links TRBV5-1 to TRBJ2-5; no clear D gene. This CDR3 contains 14 residues. The V gene lost 4 bases and the J gene lost 1 base, with 11 bases spanning the gap. Germline CDR1 and CDR2: SGHRS and YFSETQ. The CDR3 here is CASSANGAQETQYF. In DNA form, the CDR3 reads TGCGCCAGCAGCGCAAACGGCGCCCAAGAGACCCAGTACTTC.

The V gene is TRBV30, the J gene TRBJ2-7; 14 bases match TRBD2. The CDR3 contains 17 residues. In germline, CDR1 is GTSNPN, CDR2 SVGIG (reference sequence). The V segment lost 5 bases and the J segment 0 bases; nucleotides outside the gene matches: 9. Here the CDR3 DNA reads TGTGCCTGGGCAGGACTAGCGGGGGGCAACAGCTCCTACGAGCAGTACTTC. Translating it yields CAWAGLAGGNSSYEQYF.

This chain uses TRBV5-1 with TRBJ1-4, with unresolved D. V lost 1 base to trimming and J lost 7 bases, with 11 bases between them. Germline CDR1 SGHRS, CDR2 YFSETQ. The CDR3 sequence is 14 residues long. The CDR3 bases are TGCGCCAGCAGCTTGTCCGGGGATGGTGAAAAACTGTTTTTT. It codes for CASSLSGDGEKLFF.

The chain uses TRBV14 and TRBJ2-3; TRBD2 aligns across 12 bases. Germline CDR1 reads SGHDN; CDR2 reads FVKESK. V gave up 4 bases and J gave up 6 bases; unmatched junction bases: 11. The CDR3 runs to 17 residues. CDR3 bases: TGTGCCAGCAGCCCACGCAGGACTAGCGGGGCTGGGGATACGCAGTATTTT. It encodes CASSPRRTSGAGDTQYF.

The CDR3 reads CASTEGGNIQYF. As DNA, the CDR3 is TGTGCCAGCACCGAAGGTGGAAACATTCAGTACTTC. V usage is TRBV6-5 and J usage is TRBJ2-4; no firm D call. The germline CDR1 and CDR2 sequences are MNHEY and SVGAGI. CDR3 length equals 12 residues. V dropped 7 bases and J dropped 6 bases, with 10 bases sitting between them.

This clone was seen a handful of times. The CDR3 region is CASSQTGQNQETQYF. The CDR3 DNA reads as TGTGCCAGCTCACAAACGGGACAGAACCAAGAGACCCAGTACTTC. V is TRBV18 and J is TRBJ2-5; 7 bases are a match to TRBD1. With 4 bases clipped from V and 0 bases from J, the junction kept 5 bases outside the gene matches. CDR3 length: 15 amino acids. Germline V gene data show CDR1 as KGHSH and CDR2 as LQKENI.

The CDR3 DNA sequence: TGTGCCAGCACCACCGGGGGGGCAGGAAACACCATATATTTT. It translates to CASTTGGAGNTIYF. J is TRBJ1-3 and V is TRBV9; tentative D call: TRBD1 (6 bases). Looked up from germline, CDR1 is SGDLS and CDR2 is YYNGEE. The CDR3 extends over 14 amino acids. V lost 6 bases and J 4 bases, leaving 14 bases between the germline ends.

The chain is built from TRBV9 and TRBJ2-3, with 7 bases aligning to TRBD2. Trimming removed 0 bases from V and 6 bases from J; junction bases left unmatched: 13. CDR3 length: 17 amino acids. Germline CDR1 is SGDLS and CDR2 is YYNGEE. Here the CDR3 reads CASSVDQAGSIFDTQYF. The CDR3 coding sequence is TGTGCCAGCAGCGTAGATCAAGCGGGGTCGATTTTTGATACGCAGTATTTT.

The V gene is TRBV14, the J gene TRBJ1-6; 8 positions match TRBD1. Germline loops: CDR1 SGHDN, CDR2 FVKESK. The CDR3 length is 15 residues. Trimming removed 4 bases from V and 9 bases from J; junction bases left unmatched: 8. Here the CDR3 reads CASSPEGQGFSPLHF. Here the CDR3 DNA reads TGTGCCAGCAGCCCTGAAGGACAGGGTTTTTCACCCCTCCACTTT.

V usage is TRBV18 and J usage is TRBJ2-3; 7 positions agree with TRBD1. J lost 2 bases, V lost 2 bases, and 4 bases had no gene match. This CDR3 comprises 15 residues. The germline gives CDR1 KGHSH, CDR2 LQKENI. The CDR3 is CASSPGDSYTDTQYF. CDR3 DNA sequence: TGTGCCAGCTCACCAGGGGACAGTTACACAGATACGCAGTATTTT.

The CDR3 bases are TGCAGCGTTGATTTGGGACAGGGTACCTACGAGCAGTACTTC. Protein product: CSVDLGQGTYEQYF. The chain uses TRBV29-1 and TRBJ2-7, with 9 bases that match TRBD1. The CDR3 has 14 residues. Germline CDR1 is SQVTM and CDR2 is ANQGSEA. The ends lost 3 bases at V and 2 bases at J; junction bases unmatched: 5.

Here the CDR3 DNA reads TGCGCCAGCAGCTTTCTCGGCGGATCGAACACCGGGGAGCTGTTTTTT. Its protein product is CASSFLGGSNTGELFF. The chain couples TRBV5-1 to TRBJ2-2; D is unresolved. The germline CDR1 and CDR2 sequences are SGHRS and YFSETQ. This CDR3 comprises 16 residues. Trimming left V 2 bases short and J 0 bases short, with 11 bases between.

The CDR3 coding sequence is TGTGCCAGTAGTACGACTAGCCGCTCCTACGAGCAGTACTTC. It specifies CASSTTSRSYEQYF. The J gene is TRBJ2-7, the V gene TRBV19, with TRBD2 matching over 7 bases. There are 14 residues in the CDR3. Germline-derived CDR1 and CDR2 are LNHDA and SQIVND (reference sequence). Germline trimming cut 4 bases from V and 0 bases from J; bases unmatched to any gene: 3.

About this clone itself: The sample contains more than one DNA sequence encoding this CDR3. The chain's CDR3 is CASSVVLGGELFF. The CDR3 DNA reads as TGTGCCAGCAGCGTAGTTTTGGGCGGGGAGCTGTTTTTT. The V and J genes are TRBV9 and TRBJ2-2; D is unresolved. The germline CDR1 and CDR2 sequences are SGDLS and YYNGEE. The CDR3 contains 13 residues. V lost 0 bases and J 7 bases, leaving 7 bases between the germline ends.

The chain employs TRBV7-9 and TRBJ2-3; the match to TRBD1 covers 10 bases. V was pared by 4 bases and J by 3 bases, with 1 base of the junction left unmatched. The CDR3 is made up of 14 amino acids. Germline CDR1 SEHNR, CDR2 FQNEAQ (reference sequence). The CDR3, as DNA: TGTGCCAGCAGCTGGGGACAGGGGACAGATACGCAGTATTTT. This encodes CASSWGQGTDTQYF.

This clone was seen just once. The genes are TRBV21-1 and TRBJ1-3; no check of the table's D call, TRBD1, against the DNA was made. TRBV21-1 is flagged as a pseudogene. CDR3 size: 13 residues. CDR3 nucleotides: TGTGCCAGCAGCAAAGAAGGGGGTCACACCATATATTTT. It yields the protein CASSKEGGHTIYF.

The gene calls are TRBV6-1 and TRBJ1-5; possibly TRBD1 for D (6 bases). V dropped 3 bases and J dropped 2 bases, with 14 bases sitting between them. The germline CDR1 and CDR2 sequences are MNHNS and SASEGT. The CDR3 loop spans 16 amino acids. CDR3 coding DNA: TGTGCCAGCAGTGATGTAGTTAGGGGGGGCAATCAGCCCCAGCATTTT. Residues: CASSDVVRGGNQPQHF.

The chain carries TRBV5-4 and TRBJ2-5; 13 bases match TRBD2. Trimming cost V 4 bases and J 2 bases; bases outside gene matches: 5. The CDR3 covers 16 residues. CDR1 is SGHNT, CDR2 YYREEE, per germline (reference sequence). The CDR3 region is CASSPGTSGVQETQYF. The CDR3 DNA follows: TGTGCCAGCAGCCCGGGGACTAGCGGGGTTCAAGAGACCCAGTACTTC.

The V gene is TRBV10-1, the J gene TRBJ1-2; maybe TRBD1 (5 bases). Per the germline V gene, CDR1 is WNHNN and CDR2 is SYGVQD (reference sequence). Trimming took 7 bases from V and 4 from J, leaving 16 bases between them. The CDR3 runs 14 residues. The CDR3 coding sequence is TGCGCCAGCACCGGGGCACCCAGCCCCTATGGCTACACCTTC. This gives the protein CASTGAPSPYGYTF.

The J gene is TRBJ2-1, the V gene TRBV15; 7 bases map to TRBD2. This CDR3 spans 13 amino acids. The junction had 7 bases not matched to a gene; V was cut back by 8 bases and J by 6 bases. Germline V gene sequence: CDR1 LNHNV, CDR2 YYDKDF (reference sequence). The CDR3 reads CATVAGVGNEQFF. DNA for the CDR3: TGTGCCACCGTTGCGGGGGTCGGCAATGAGCAGTTCTTC.

This chain uses TRBV4-1 with TRBJ2-7; 8 nucleotides align to TRBD2. CDR1 is MGHRA and CDR2 is YSYEKL in the germline V gene. The CDR3 length is 17 residues. V lost 0 bases and J lost 4; bases outside the gene matches: 11. The CDR3 is CASSQELVAGLTYEQYF. In DNA, the CDR3 is TGCGCCAGCAGCCAAGAATTGGTAGCGGGGTTGACTTACGAGCAGTACTTC.

V usage is TRBV29-1 and J usage is TRBJ2-2, with 9 bases fitting TRBD1. The CDR3 runs to 15 residues. V shed 7 bases, J shed 3 bases, and the junction held 9 bases outside the gene matches. The germline gives CDR1 SQVTM, CDR2 ANQGSEA. The DNA of the CDR3 is TGCAGCGCTAAACAGGGGGCGGGGGACACCGGGGAGCTGTTTTTT. This sequence encodes CSAKQGAGDTGELFF.

The chain employs TRBV2 and TRBJ2-1; 7 bases map to TRBD1. V trimming: 8 bases; J trimming: 8 bases; junction bases outside the gene matches: 9. CDR3 length: 13 residues. The germline gives CDR1 SNHLY, CDR2 FYNNEI. The CDR3 region has the DNA TGTGCCAGCGGCAGGGGGTTGTTCGATGAGCAGTTCTTC. Protein product: CASGRGLFDEQFF.

The chain is built from TRBV7-8 and TRBJ2-2; TRBD2 agrees at 7 bases. The germline CDR1 and CDR2 sequences are SGHVS and FQNEAQ. V was pared by 4 bases and J by 4 bases, with 12 bases of the junction left unmatched. This CDR3 has 17 amino acids. The CDR3 coding sequence is TGTGCCAGCAGCTCCTCCTCTAGCGGCCACTCCACCGGGGAGCTGTTTTTT. Translating gives CASSSSSSGHSTGELFF.